These 25 T cell receptor beta chains came from one sample sequenced in a study of prognosis after radiotherapy for stage I lung cancer. It was by two-round multiplex PCR that TCR beta CDR3 was amplified from genomic DNA. The use of primers specific to each TRBV and TRBJ gene characterized first-round PCR. TCRdb redid the calling of the multiplex PCR reads with MiXCR, one entry per CDR3 protein. The sample includes fewer than 25,000 distinct CDR3 sequences, about 40% of them seen just once. This specimen consisted of PBMCs, obtained before or after stereotactic body radiation therapy (not recorded which). The receptor source for this set is a donor over 45 with non-small cell lung cancer.

Concerning this clonotype itself: The junction differs from germline at one of its ends, possibly a read error. The V and J genes are TRBV5-4 and TRBJ2-2, with TRBD2 matching over 9 bases. Per germline, CDR1 SGHNT and CDR2 YYREEE (reference sequence). The CDR3 covers 18 residues. CDR3 region: CASSVYPVAGAGTVELFF. The CDR3 DNA reads TGTGCCAGCAGCGTGTACCCCGTAGCGGGAGCTGGGACCGTGGAGCTGTTTTTT. The full variable domain, rest sourced from reference TRBV5-4 and TRBJ2-2, is ETGVTQSPTHLIKTRGQQVTLRCSSQSGHNTVSWYQQALGQGPQFIFQYYREEENGRGNFPPRFSGLQFPNYSSELNVNALELDDSALYLCASSVYPVAGAGTVELFFGEGSRLTVL.

In this sample, this clonotype turned up many times. The gene calls are TRBV20-1 and TRBJ1-1; D remains unclear. This CDR3 contains 16 residues. Germline-derived CDR1 and CDR2 are DFQATT and SNEGSKA (reference sequence). V gave up 0 bases and J gave up 0 bases, with 14 bases separating them. CDR3 in amino acids: CSAREGSRQMNTEAFF. DNA for the CDR3: TGCAGTGCTAGAGAGGGATCTCGACAAATGAACACTGAAGCTTTCTTT.

This clonotype was observed many times. The chain carries TRBV5-1 and TRBJ2-1; D gene unclear. Germline V CDR1 and CDR2: SGHRS, YFSETQ. V dropped 4 bases and J dropped 4 bases, with 9 bases sitting between them. CDR3 size: 13 residues. CDR3 nucleotides: TGCGCCAGCAGCGATAGGGATTACAATGAGCAGTTCTTC. Residues: CASSDRDYNEQFF. Combining the CDR3 with reference TRBV5-1 and TRBJ2-1 gives the whole variable domain KAGVTQTPRYLIKTRGQQVTLSCSPISGHRSVSWYQQTPGQGLQFLFEYFSETQRNKGNFPGRFSGRQFSNSRSEMNVSTLELGDSALYLCASSDRDYNEQFFGPGTRLTVL.

This clonotype was detected ten times or more. The chain links TRBV11-3 to TRBJ1-3; D ambiguous. Germline CDR1 is SGHNT and CDR2 is YENEEA. This CDR3 has 16 residues. V lost 5 bases, J lost 4 bases, and 18 bases lay in between. The CDR3 nucleotides read TGTGCCAGCAGCCCACGGACCCTCGGTTCCGGAAACACCATATATTTT. Translating it yields CASSPRTLGSGNTIYF.

The V call is TRBV12-3 or TRBV12-4, the J call TRBJ1-6; no reliable D call. Trimming cost V 2 bases and J 7 bases, with 9 bases left between them. This CDR3 contains 14 residues. As DNA, the CDR3 is TGTGCCAGCAGTTTAAAGGGTGTGAATTCACCCCTCCACTTT. Translating gives CASSLKGVNSPLHF.

On this clonotype: Since a much larger clone is just one base distant, this may be a read error. This CDR3 reads CIGGEGETQYF. The CDR3 DNA reads TGCATCGGGGGGGAGGGGGAGACCCAGTACTTC. This chain joins TRBV29-1 and TRBJ2-5; the match to TRBD2 covers 8 bases. This CDR3 comprises 11 residues. CDR1 is SQVTM, CDR2 ANQGSEA, per germline.

This clonotype appeared a few times. The genes are TRBV12-3 or TRBV12-4 and TRBJ2-1; D gene uncertain. This CDR3 has 14 amino acids. Trimming pared 3 bases from V and 2 bases from J, leaving 8 bases between. The CDR3 spells CASSLCRTYNEQFF. The CDR3 DNA is TGTGCCAGCAGTTTGTGCAGGACCTACAATGAGCAGTTCTTC.

Many counts were recorded for this clonotype. The rearrangement links TRBV11-3 to TRBJ2-1, with TRBD2 matching 10 bases. The CDR3 is 14 residues long. Germline V CDR1 and CDR2: SGHNT, YENEEA. V gave up 8 bases and J gave up 5 bases; unmatched junction bases: 6. The CDR3 here is CASGDSGRNNEQFF. The CDR3 DNA reads as TGTGCCAGCGGCGATAGCGGGAGGAACAATGAGCAGTTCTTC.

This clonotype was seen ten or more times. The chain combines TRBV18 with TRBJ1-1, with 7 bases lining up with TRBD1. From germline, CDR1 is KGHSH and CDR2 LQKENI. The CDR3 is made up of 15 amino acids. After removal of 0 bases from V and 1 base from J, the junction contained 2 bases not matched to a gene. DNA of the CDR3: TGTGCCAGCTCACCACCACAGGGGACGAACACTGAAGCTTTCTTT. It yields the protein CASSPPQGTNTEAFF.

This clonotype has just a few counts. The chain is built from TRBV6-1 and TRBJ2-1; 15 bases map to TRBD2. V was clipped by 8 bases and J by 0 bases; unmatched bases: 8. The CDR3 extends over 18 amino acids. Germline values: CDR1 MNHNS, CDR2 SASEGT. CDR3 DNA: TGTGCCAGCGTTGGGGGACTAGCGGGAGGCCCCTCCTACAATGAGCAGTTCTTC. As protein: CASVGGLAGGPSYNEQFF.

By sample fraction, this clonotype is medium-sized. This chain joins TRBV20-1 and TRBJ2-3; no clear D gene. Germline CDR1 and CDR2: DFQATT and SNEGSKA (reference sequence). The CDR3 spans 15 residues. V was trimmed by 6 bases and J by 2 bases, leaving 18 bases between them. The CDR3 reads CSAVSGLSSTDTQYF. CDR3 sequence (DNA): TGCAGTGCCGTGTCCGGGCTTAGCTCCACAGATACGCAGTATTTT.

Comment on this clonotype: A much larger clone lies one base from this, so it may be a read error. This CDR3 fails to terminate in the conserved phenylalanine or tryptophan, so it likely reflects a read error. V is TRBV19 and J is TRBJ1-1; 8 bases line up with TRBD1. The CDR3 covers 17 residues. Germline assignment: CDR1 LNHDA and CDR2 SQIVND (reference sequence). Unmatched junction bases numbered 8, after V lost 1 base and J lost 1 base. CDR3 residues: CASSIGTGLVWNTEAFL. The CDR3 DNA reads TGTGCCAGTAGTATAGGGACAGGGTTAGTCTGGAACACTGAAGCTTTCCTT.

In this sample, this clonotype turned up once. V usage is TRBV28 and J usage is TRBJ2-5; the D gene is possibly TRBD1 (6 bases). The germline V gene has CDR1 MDHEN and CDR2 SYDVKM. The CDR3 length is 15 residues. The V end lost 6 bases, the J end lost 14 bases, and 28 bases lay between the germline ends. The CDR3 sequence: CASSLPTGYQEIHYF. The CDR3 nucleotides are TGTGCCAGCAGCCTGCCTACAGGGTACCAAGAGATCCATTACTTC.

By proportion, this clonotype is medium-sized. The V call is TRBV12-3 or TRBV12-4, the J call TRBJ1-5; D gene uncertain. There are 14 residues in the CDR3. V shed 3 bases and J shed 2 bases, with 8 bases lying between them. CDR3 nucleotide sequence: TGTGCCAGCAGTTTCGGTATTGGCAATCAGCCCCAGCATTTT. Its protein is CASSFGIGNQPQHF.

This clonotype has at least ten counts. The chain uses TRBV7-9 and TRBJ1-1; D possibly corresponds to TRBD1 (6 bases). Trimming pared 2 bases from V and 6 bases from J, leaving 10 bases between. The CDR3 has 13 residues. Germline V gives CDR1 SEHNR, CDR2 FQNEAQ (reference sequence). The CDR3, as DNA: TGTGCCAGCAGCTTATCAGGGGCCGCTGAAGCTTTCTTT. Its protein product is CASSLSGAAEAFF. The full variable domain, in which reference TRBV7-9 and TRBJ1-1 provide the parts outside the CDR3, is DTGVSQNPRHKITKRGQNVTFRCDPISEHNRLYWYRQTLGQGPEFLTYFQNEAQLEKSRLLSDRFSAERPKGSFSTLEIQRTEQGDSAMYLCASSLSGAAEAFFGQGTRLTVV.

There are many counts of this clonotype. A read error may produce the germline difference seen at one junction end. The rearrangement joins TRBV18 to TRBJ2-2; 8 bases line up with TRBD1. CDR3 length: 16 residues. Germline CDR1 and CDR2: KGHSH and LQKENI. The CDR3 nucleotides are TGTGTCAGCTCACGACACTTACAGGGGGGCACCGGGGAGCTGTTTTTT. It translates to CVSSRHLQGGTGELFF.

This chain uses TRBV25-1 with TRBJ2-6; no reliable D call. The V gene's germline CDR1 is MGHDK and CDR2 SYGVNS. The CDR3 is 17 residues long. With 2 bases removed from V and 3 bases from J, the gap between germline ends came to 14 bases. This CDR3 is CASSENGRTYGANVLTF. The DNA for the CDR3 is TGTGCCAGCAGTGAAAATGGGCGGACGTATGGGGCCAACGTCCTGACTTTC.

The rearrangement links TRBV3-1 to TRBJ2-7; D is unclear. CDR3 length: 17 residues. Germline loops: CDR1 LGHDT, CDR2 YNNKEL (reference sequence). V shed 0 bases and J shed 1 base, with 16 bases lying between them. The CDR3 bases are TGTGCCAGCAGCCAAGACCTAACCCGTACACCTTCCTACGAGCAGTACTTC. It codes for CASSQDLTRTPSYEQYF.

This clonotype occurred many times. The chain carries TRBV15 and TRBJ2-2; 9 nucleotides align to TRBD2. V lost 6 bases, J lost 1 base, and 0 bases stayed unmatched. CDR1 and CDR2 (germline): LNHNV, YYDKDF (reference sequence). The CDR3 spans 14 residues. The CDR3 reads CATRTSGNTGELFF. CDR3 nucleotide sequence: TGTGCCACCAGGACTAGCGGGAACACCGGGGAGCTGTTTTTT.

The rearrangement links TRBV30 to TRBJ2-5; D is uncertain. The J call could be wrong; TRBJ2-1 is a better fit for the DNA end. The CDR3 covers 11 residues. CDR1 is GTSNPN, CDR2 SVGIG, per germline (reference sequence). The CDR3 region has the DNA TGTGCCTGGAGTGTACTTTCAAAGCAGTTCTTC. Residues: CAWSVLSKQFF.

The chain's CDR3 is CASSLGTGRGDGYTF. The DNA of the CDR3 is TGCGCCAGCAGCTTGGGCACAGGCCGGGGGGATGGCTACACCTTC. V gene TRBV5-1 combines with J gene TRBJ1-2; D is perhaps TRBD1 (5 bases). V lost 0 bases and J 6 bases, leaving 15 bases between the germline ends. The CDR3 contains 15 residues. Germline-derived CDR1 and CDR2 are SGHRS and YFSETQ.

Comment on this clonotype: At one end the junction does not follow the germline gene, possibly because of a read error. The gene calls are TRBV3-1 and TRBJ2-5; 7 bases agree with TRBD1. Germline V gene data show CDR1 as LGHDT and CDR2 as YNNKEL (reference sequence). The CDR3 length is 16 residues. This CDR3 reads CASGQGRFRDRKTQYF. The CDR3, as DNA: TGTGCCAGCGGCCAAGGTCGGTTCAGGGACAGAAAGACCCAGTACTTC.

Note on this clonotype: One base away lies a much larger clone, so this may be a sequencing read error. The CDR3 region is CSVEDPWRGRFF. The CDR3 DNA reads as TGCAGCGTTGAAGATCCCTGGAGGGGGCGGTTCTTC. The chain links TRBV29-1 to TRBJ2-1, with D tentatively TRBD1 (7 bases). The V end lost 0 bases, the J end lost 15 bases, and 15 bases lay between the germline ends. Germline CDR1 SQVTM, CDR2 ANQGSEA. The CDR3 covers 12 residues.

The sample holds many counts of this clonotype. The chain has TRBV24-1 and TRBJ1-1; D not resolved. Germline loops: CDR1 KGHDR, CDR2 SFDVKD. The CDR3 has 13 amino acids. Between the trimmed V and J ends, which lost 3 bases and 1 base, there was a span of 5 bases. In DNA, the CDR3 is TGTGCCACCAGTGATATGGGGAACACTGAAGCTTTCTTT. Residues: CATSDMGNTEAFF.

This clonotype has a count of ten or more. The rearrangement links TRBV7-9 to TRBJ1-3; 7 bases line up with TRBD1. V shed 5 bases and J 2 bases; nucleotides not matched to a gene: 3. Germline lookup yields CDR1 SEHNR and CDR2 FQNEAQ (reference sequence). The CDR3 covers 14 residues. This CDR3 is CASSPGTAGNTIYF. Here the CDR3 DNA reads TGTGCCAGCAGCCCCGGGACAGCTGGAAACACCATATATTTT.